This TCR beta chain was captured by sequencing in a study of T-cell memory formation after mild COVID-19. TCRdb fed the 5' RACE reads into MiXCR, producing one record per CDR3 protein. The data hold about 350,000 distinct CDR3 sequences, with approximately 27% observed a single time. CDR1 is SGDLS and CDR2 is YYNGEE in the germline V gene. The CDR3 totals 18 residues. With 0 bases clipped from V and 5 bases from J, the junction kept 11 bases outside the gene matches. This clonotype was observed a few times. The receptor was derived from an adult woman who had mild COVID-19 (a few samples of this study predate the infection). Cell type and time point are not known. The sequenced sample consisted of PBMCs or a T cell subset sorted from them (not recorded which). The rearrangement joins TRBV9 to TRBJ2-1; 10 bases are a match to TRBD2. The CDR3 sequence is CASSVAVAGGYGNNEQFF. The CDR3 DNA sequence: TGTGCCAGCAGCGTAGCGGTAGCGGGAGGATATGGGAACAATGAGCAGTTCTTC.